The next 26 T cell receptor beta chains were all read from a single sample in a study of T cell responses to AZD1222 COVID-19 vaccine. Libraries were prepared by immunoSEQ multiplex PCR; TCRdb keeps only in-frame clonotypes and omits some of them. The sample has about 28,000 clones, around 80% seen once. The source material was peripheral blood, sampled on day 0 of AZD1222 vaccination. The receptor set was obtained from an adult in good health.

The V gene is TRBV5-1, the J gene TRBJ2-1; TRBD1 matches 9 bases. The CDR3 extends over 15 amino acids. Germline V gene sequence: CDR1 SGHRS, CDR2 YFSETQ. J gave up 4 bases and V 4 bases, and 6 bases lay outside the gene matches. The CDR3 coding sequence is TGCGCCAGCAGCCTCACAGGGGGCGGGTACAATGAGCAGTTCTTC. Its translation is CASSLTGGGYNEQFF.

CDR3 amino acids: CASSPTAGGPTGELFF. The CDR3 bases are TGTGCCAGCAGCCCCACAGCGGGAGGCCCCACCGGGGAGCTGTTTTTT. The chain has TRBV7-9 and TRBJ2-2, with 9 positions matching TRBD2. The CDR3 length is 16 residues. The germline V gene encodes CDR1 SEHNR and CDR2 FQNEAQ (reference sequence). V was clipped by 5 bases and J by 4 bases; unmatched bases: 8.

V and J are TRBV7-2 and TRBJ2-7; perhaps TRBD2 as D (5 bases). The V gene's germline CDR1 is SGHTA and CDR2 FQGNSA. V lost 3 bases to trimming and J lost 7 bases, with 10 bases between them. CDR3 length: 12 residues. In nucleotides, the CDR3 is TGTGCCAGCAGCTTCGACACGGGGGAGCAGTACTTC. Translating gives CASSFDTGEQYF.

This chain connects TRBV20-1 to TRBJ1-4, with 8 bases identical to TRBD1. There are 16 residues in the CDR3. Germline-derived CDR1 and CDR2 are DFQATT and SNEGSKA (reference sequence). Losses at the gene ends were 3 bases for V and 5 bases for J; bases not matched to a gene: 11. The CDR3 coding sequence is TGCAGTGCTAGTCGGGCGGGACAGGCTATAAATGAAAAACTGTTTTTT. Translated, it gives CSASRAGQAINEKLFF.

V gene TRBV4-2 combines with J gene TRBJ1-1; D unresolved. This CDR3 is built from 15 residues. The V and J ends lost 4 bases and 3 bases respectively, with 15 bases between them. The germline gives CDR1 LGHNA, CDR2 YNFKEQ. Written as DNA, the CDR3 is TGTGCCAGCAGCCCTGGGGAGTGGGGTGACACTGAAGCTTTCTTT. It yields the protein CASSPGEWGDTEAFF.

The chain couples TRBV5-5 to TRBJ2-4; D is uncertain. Germline lookup yields CDR1 SGHKS and CDR2 YYEKEE (reference sequence). Trimming shortened V by 7 bases and J by 0 bases, and 5 bases separated the two germline ends. The CDR3 has 12 amino acids. The CDR3 nucleotides are TGTGCCAGCGGGGTAGCCAAAAACATTCAGTACTTC. It translates to CASGVAKNIQYF. The full variable domain, completed using reference TRBV5-5 and TRBJ2-4, is DAGVTQSPTHLIKTRGQQVTLRCSPISGHKSVSWYQQVLGQGPQFIFQYYEKEERGRGNFPDRFSARQFPNYSSELNVNALLLGDSALYLCASGVAKNIQYFGAGTRLSVL.

V and J are TRBV30 and TRBJ1-2; 8 bases map to TRBD1. The germline CDR1 and CDR2 sequences are GTSNPN and SVGIG (reference sequence). CDR3 length: 14 amino acids. The V gene end was trimmed by 2 bases and the J gene end by 7 bases; junction bases not matched to a gene: 9. In DNA, the CDR3 is TGTGCCTGGAGTTTCCAGGACAGGGAGGTTGGCTACACCTTC. The encoded protein is CAWSFQDREVGYTF.

This clone has only a few counts. The chain recombines TRBV2 with TRBJ2-1; D call uncertain. Per the germline V gene, CDR1 is SNHLY and CDR2 is FYNNEI. Trimming cost V 7 bases and J 8 bases, with 12 bases left between them. CDR3 length equals 12 residues. CDR3 sequence: CASKYRVYEQFF. CDR3 DNA: TGTGCCAGCAAGTATCGGGTTTATGAGCAGTTCTTC.

The chain joins TRBV6-1 to TRBJ2-4; unclear D gene. V was cut by 2 bases and J by 0 bases, with 11 bases left in between. Per germline, CDR1 MNHNS and CDR2 SASEGT. CDR3 length equals 16 residues. CDR3 sequence (DNA): TGTGCCAGCAGTGAAAGTCCTACGGTAGCCAAAAACATTCAGTACTTC. The encoded protein is CASSESPTVAKNIQYF.

The CDR3 bases are TGTGCCAGCAGCTCCCCGGCTAGCGGGATCCATTTCACAGATACGCAGTATTTT. This gives the protein CASSSPASGIHFTDTQYF. V gene TRBV11-2 combines with J gene TRBJ2-3; 9 positions match TRBD2. This CDR3 region has 18 residues. J was trimmed by 2 bases and V by 4 bases; bases with no gene match: 13. Germline V gene lookup returns CDR1 SGHAT and CDR2 FQNNGV.

The rearrangement links TRBV4-3 to TRBJ1-6, with D uncertain. V lost 0 bases and J lost 1, with 7 bases in between. Germline lookup yields CDR1 LGHNA and CDR2 YSLEER. The CDR3 has 16 residues. CDR3 nucleotide sequence: TGCGCCAGCAGCCAAGATCTCCAGTCCTATAATTCACCCCTCCACTTT. Its protein is CASSQDLQSYNSPLHF.

The chain carries TRBV7-9 and TRBJ2-4; TRBD1 agrees at 7 bases. The CDR3 runs to 15 residues. V was pared by 5 bases and J by 3 bases, with 7 bases of the junction left unmatched. Germline CDR1 is SEHNR and CDR2 is FQNEAQ (reference sequence). This chain's CDR3 is CASSTDRASKNIQYF. CDR3 nucleotides: TGTGCCAGCAGCACTGACAGGGCTAGCAAAAACATTCAGTACTTC.

This chain links TRBV27 with TRBJ1-5; D is unclear. CDR3 length: 15 residues. The germline CDR1 and CDR2 sequences are MNHEY and SMNVEV (reference sequence). V shed 1 base and J shed 4 bases, with 11 bases lying between them. The CDR3 loop is CASSLLAQRNQPQHF. The CDR3 nucleotides read TGTGCCAGCAGTTTATTGGCACAACGGAATCAGCCCCAGCATTTT.

The chain joins TRBV18 to TRBJ2-1; perhaps D is TRBD1 or TRBD2 (5 bases each). Trimming took off 3 bases at V and 4 bases at J, with 13 bases between the two ends. The germline CDR1 and CDR2 sequences are KGHSH and LQKENI. This CDR3 comprises 15 residues. The CDR3 DNA reads TGTGCCAGCTCACCGCCGGGACGGACATACAATGAGCAGTTCTTC. Encoded protein: CASSPPGRTYNEQFF.

This chain uses TRBV12-3 or TRBV12-4 with TRBJ1-2, with D maybe TRBD1 (5 bases). Trimming left V 2 bases short and J 7 bases short, with 11 bases between. This CDR3 region has 13 residues. Here the CDR3 DNA reads TGTGCCAGCAGTTTATTCGGTCAGGGTGGCTACACCTTC. Translated: CASSLFGQGGYTF.

The chain uses TRBV19 and TRBJ1-3; D is perhaps TRBD1 (5 bases). V was shortened by 9 bases and J by 0 bases, with 21 bases between the two germline ends. The germline gives CDR1 LNHDA, CDR2 SQIVND (reference sequence). The CDR3 is 17 residues long. CDR3 sequence: CASHPDKYTISGNTIYF. The DNA of the CDR3 is TGTGCCAGCCACCCGGACAAGTACACAATCTCTGGAAACACCATATATTTT. Using reference TRBV19 and TRBJ1-3 for the parts outside the CDR3, the full variable domain is DGGITQSPKYLFRKEGQNVTLSCEQNLNHDAMYWYRQDPGQGLRLIYYSQIVNDFQKGDIAEGYSVSREKKESFPLTVTSAQKNPTAFYLCASHPDKYTISGNTIYFGEGSWLTVV.

This chain uses TRBV29-1 with TRBJ2-2; 7 bases map to TRBD1. V gave up 7 bases and J gave up 5 bases; unmatched junction bases: 13. The CDR3 is made up of 15 amino acids. Germline V CDR1 and CDR2: SQVTM, ANQGSEA. The CDR3 protein is CSARSGTGVTGELFF. The CDR3 DNA reads as TGCAGCGCACGGTCGGGCACAGGGGTTACCGGGGAGCTGTTTTTT.

The V call is TRBV3-1 (or the pseudogene TRBV3-2), the J call TRBJ1-2; no clear D gene. This CDR3 is built from 13 residues. V dropped 0 bases and J dropped 4 bases, with 6 bases sitting between them. Germline V CDR1 and CDR2: LGHDT, YNNKEL (reference sequence). CDR3 nucleotide sequence: TGTGCCAGCAGCCAAGATAGACTCTATGGCTACACCTTC. It codes for CASSQDRLYGYTF.

The rearrangement uses TRBV6-5 and TRBJ2-7, with TRBD1 matching 10 bases. V was pared by 0 bases and J by 5 bases, with 4 bases of the junction left unmatched. Per germline, CDR1 MNHEY and CDR2 SVGAGI. The CDR3 is 15 amino acids. DNA for the CDR3: TGTGCCAGCAGTTACTCCGGGACAGGGGAAAACGAGCAGTACTTC. This translates into CASSYSGTGENEQYF.

The chain uses TRBV18 and TRBJ1-4; no clear D gene. The CDR3 totals 14 residues. Germline CDR1 KGHSH, CDR2 LQKENI. Trimming pared 3 bases from V and 4 bases from J, leaving 9 bases between. The DNA for the CDR3 is TGTGCCAGCTCACCTCCTCGGGGTAATGAAAAACTGTTTTTT. Translated, it gives CASSPPRGNEKLFF.

This sequence joins TRBV11-2 and TRBJ1-2, with a possible D match to TRBD1 (5 bases). V dropped 1 base and J dropped 4 bases, with 7 bases sitting between them. Looked up from germline, CDR1 is SGHAT and CDR2 is FQNNGV. The CDR3 has 13 residues. This CDR3 reads CASSLGGIYGYTF. For the CDR3, the DNA is TGTGCCAGCAGCTTAGGGGGGATCTATGGCTACACCTTC.

The V call is TRBV18, the J call TRBJ2-6; 7 bases fit TRBD1. This CDR3 contains 14 residues. Germline CDR1 reads KGHSH; CDR2 reads LQKENI. The V segment lost 8 bases and the J segment 4 bases; nucleotides outside the gene matches: 5. The CDR3 nucleotides are TGTGCCAGCCACCAGGGGGACGGGGCCAACGTCCTGACTTTC. Translating gives CASHQGDGANVLTF.

This sequence joins TRBV28 and TRBJ1-2, with D possibly being TRBD1 (5 bases). Germline V gene lookup returns CDR1 MDHEN and CDR2 SYDVKM. V was clipped by 4 bases and J by 2 bases, with 11 bases between them. This CDR3 is 14 amino acids long. CDR3 residues: CASSSASGNYGYTF. DNA for the CDR3: TGTGCCAGCAGTTCCGCTTCAGGGAACTATGGCTACACCTTC.

This chain connects TRBV23-1 to TRBJ1-2, with 8 bases identical to TRBD1. TRBV23-1 is designated an ORF whose function remains uncertain. The V gene end was trimmed by 9 bases and the J gene end by 6 bases; junction bases not matched to a gene: 0. This CDR3 is 10 amino acids long. The CDR3 protein is CARTGDGYTF. The CDR3, as DNA: TGCGCCAGGACAGGGGATGGCTACACCTTC.

The chain links TRBV15 to TRBJ1-1, with 9 bases fitting TRBD1. The ends lost 2 bases at V and 1 base at J; junction bases unmatched: 5. From germline, CDR1 is LNHNV and CDR2 YYDKDF (reference sequence). The CDR3 consists of 16 residues. CDR3 sequence (DNA): TGTGCCACCAGCAGACCCTTGGGACAGGGGAACACTGAAGCTTTCTTT. Its translation is CATSRPLGQGNTEAFF.

V and J are TRBV7-2 and TRBJ1-6; D is unclear. There are 15 residues in the CDR3. From germline, CDR1 is SGHTA and CDR2 FQGNSA. Between the trimmed V and J ends, which lost 4 bases and 0 bases, there was a span of 7 bases. The CDR3 DNA reads as TGTGCCAGCAGCTCATTACCCTCCTATAATTCACCCCTCCACTTT. This sequence encodes CASSSLPSYNSPLHF.